This T cell receptor (beta chain) appears in the sequencing data of a study of T-cell reconstitution after alpha-beta-depleted transplantation in children. The library targeted TCRbeta and was prepared with unique molecular identifiers. Each CDR3 protein is one row after TCRdb ran MiXCR on the PCR reads. The sample holds approximately 300,000 distinct CDR3 sequences; around 7.1% are singletons and the top ten take 8.5% to 9.5%. Study-level findings and limits: One year after transplant, T-cell counts and diversity came mostly from newly produced T cells.

This CDR3 comprises 14 residues. Germline lookup yields CDR1 WSHSY and CDR2 SAAADI. After removal of 8 bases from V and 5 bases from J, the junction contained 9 bases not matched to a gene. In this sample, this clonotype turned up a few times. The antigen remains undetermined. The source is a female patient aged 2-10 years who had a stem cell transplant for Fanconi anemia, so the T cells may come from the graft donor. Source: peripheral blood, taken 360 days after TCRalphabeta/CD19-depleted stem cell transplant. The gene calls are TRBV10-2 and TRBJ2-1; 7 bases map to TRBD1. CDR3 in DNA: TGCGCCAGCGACTGGACAGGTTCTAACAATGAGCAGTTCTTC. This gives the protein CASDWTGSNNEQFF.